These 19 T cell receptor beta chains came from one sample sequenced in a study of T cells after somatic rescue of genetic block. TCRdb's table, derived via immunoSEQ multiplex PCR, lists solely in-frame clones and lacks some. The sample comprises over 10,000 clones, about 71% of which are singletons, and about 12% rests with the top ten. What was sequenced was peripheral blood mononuclear cells (PBMCs). The receptors come from a boy aged 5-17 years.

This clone was seen more than once but under ten times. The V gene is TRBV5-6, the J gene TRBJ1-1, with 7 bases fitting TRBD1. The J segment lost 0 bases and the V segment lost 2 bases, leaving 4 bases of the junction unmatched. CDR1 SGHDT and CDR2 YYEEEE come from the germline V gene. The CDR3 spans 15 residues. The CDR3 DNA reads TGTGCCAGCAGCTTAGGGGGCTCCCTGAACACTGAAGCTTTCTTT. It is translated as CASSLGGSLNTEAFF.

This chain links TRBV18 with TRBJ1-3, with unresolved D. The germline V gene has CDR1 KGHSH and CDR2 LQKENI. This CDR3 is 16 amino acids long. V was cut by 4 bases and J by 0 bases, with 13 bases left in between. In DNA form, the CDR3 reads TGTGCCAGCTCACGTGACTTGCCGAGCTCTGGAAACACCATATATTTT. Translated, it gives CASSRDLPSSGNTIYF.

The V gene is TRBV7-9, the J gene TRBJ2-7, with TRBD1 matching 8 bases. After removal of 6 bases from V and 2 bases from J, the junction contained 9 bases not matched to a gene. This CDR3 spans 15 amino acids. CDR1 and CDR2 from the germline V gene are SEHNR and FQNEAQ (reference sequence). The CDR3 loop reads CASRPTGTGPYEQYF. The CDR3 coding sequence is TGTGCCAGCAGACCGACCGGGACAGGACCCTACGAGCAGTACTTC.

The chain carries TRBV6-5 and TRBJ2-6; no firm D call. This CDR3 spans 15 amino acids. Germline V gives CDR1 MNHEY, CDR2 SVGAGI. The V and J ends lost 4 bases and 0 bases respectively, with 7 bases between them. CDR3 sequence reads: CASSWYGSGANVLTF. CDR3 DNA sequence: TGTGCCAGCAGTTGGTACGGCTCTGGGGCCAACGTCCTGACTTTC.

The gene calls are TRBV4-1 and TRBJ1-1; D unclear. Germline values: CDR1 MGHRA, CDR2 YSYEKL. The CDR3 covers 15 residues. V gave up 0 bases and J gave up 1 base, with 9 bases separating them. The CDR3 DNA reads TGCGCCAGCAGCCAAGAAATTGGAAGGAACACTGAAGCTTTCTTT. Amino acid sequence: CASSQEIGRNTEAFF.

The chain uses TRBV18 and TRBJ2-7, with TRBD1 matching 7 bases. Trimming removed 3 bases from V and 8 bases from J; junction bases left unmatched: 4. Germline V gene sequence: CDR1 KGHSH, CDR2 LQKENI. This CDR3 has 12 amino acids. The CDR3 DNA follows: TGTGCCAGCTCACCTAGACAGGGTCAGCAGTACTTC. Residues: CASSPRQGQQYF.

V gene TRBV19 combines with J gene TRBJ1-6; a weak D match, TRBD1 (6 bases). The CDR3 spans 16 residues. Trimming shortened V by 7 bases and J by 10 bases, and 23 bases separated the two germline ends. From germline, CDR1 is LNHDA and CDR2 SQIVND (reference sequence). The CDR3 sequence: CASNTLWGAMESPLHF. The CDR3 DNA sequence: TGTGCCAGTAATACGCTTTGGGGGGCGATGGAGTCACCCCTCCACTTT.

The chain recombines TRBV12-2 with TRBJ2-3; TRBD1, the table's D call, was not compared with the DNA. TRBV12-2 is shown as a pseudogene. The CDR3 extends over 17 amino acids. CDR3 DNA sequence: TGTGCAAGTCCCAAAAGGGACAGGGTGACTAGCACAGATACGCAGTATTTT. Its protein product is CASPKRDRVTSTDTQYF.

V usage is TRBV27 and J usage is TRBJ1-2, with D tentatively TRBD1 (6 bases). V lost 5 bases to trimming and J lost 2 bases, with 9 bases between them. The length of the CDR3 is 13 residues. CDR1 and CDR2 from the germline V gene are MNHEY and SMNVEV (reference sequence). The CDR3 sequence: CASSLRGNYGYTF. The DNA for the CDR3 is TGTGCCAGCAGTCTCAGGGGAAACTATGGCTACACCTTC.

The chain combines TRBV7-9 with TRBJ2-3; 8 positions agree with TRBD2. After removal of 7 bases from V and 5 bases from J, the junction contained 2 bases not matched to a gene. Per germline, CDR1 SEHNR and CDR2 FQNEAQ (reference sequence). The CDR3 runs 12 residues. The CDR3 spells CASKGLGDTQYF. The CDR3 DNA reads as TGTGCCAGCAAGGGACTAGGAGATACGCAGTATTTT.

V is TRBV18 and J is TRBJ2-7, with 7 bases that match TRBD1. CDR3 size: 14 residues. V was pared by 4 bases and J by 0 bases, with 3 bases of the junction left unmatched. Germline V gene lookup returns CDR1 KGHSH and CDR2 LQKENI. DNA for the CDR3: TGTGCCAGCTCACATGGGACAGCCTCCTACGAGCAGTACTTC. It specifies CASSHGTASYEQYF.

The rearrangement joins TRBV28 to TRBJ2-7; TRBD2 agrees at 7 bases. Germline V gene sequence: CDR1 MDHEN, CDR2 SYDVKM. The junction had 14 bases not matched to a gene; V was cut back by 9 bases and J by 9 bases. There are 13 residues in the CDR3. The CDR3 DNA reads TGTGCCAGTCTAGCGGAGGGCCTAGTGGGGCAGTACTTC. The encoded protein is CASLAEGLVGQYF.

This chain connects TRBV28 to TRBJ1-2; D ambiguous. Looked up from germline, CDR1 is MDHEN and CDR2 is SYDVKM. Trimming left V 6 bases short and J 4 bases short, with 15 bases between. The CDR3 sequence is 14 residues long. CDR3 protein: CASSLGLEGYGYTF. CDR3 nucleotides: TGTGCCAGCAGCCTAGGACTCGAAGGCTATGGCTACACCTTC.

This clone has a single count. The chain is built from TRBV5-1 and TRBJ2-5; TRBD1 is a possible D gene (5 bases). CDR3 length: 15 amino acids. Trimming pared 0 bases from V and 3 bases from J, leaving 12 bases between. Germline values: CDR1 SGHRS, CDR2 YFSETQ. CDR3 loop: CASSLGQIGEETQYF. The CDR3 DNA reads as TGCGCCAGCAGCTTGGGACAGATAGGGGAAGAGACCCAGTACTTC.

In nucleotides, the CDR3 is TGTGCCAGCAGCCTCTGGGGAAGAGATGAGCAGTTCTTC. Translated: CASSLWGRDEQFF. The chain is built from TRBV14 and TRBJ2-1; D not certain. V lost 4 bases, J lost 8 bases, and 12 bases lay in between. The CDR3 has 13 amino acids. The germline gives CDR1 SGHDN, CDR2 FVKESK.

The chain recombines TRBV7-9 with TRBJ2-7, with a possible D match to TRBD2 (6 bases). CDR3 length: 13 residues. The germline V gene has CDR1 SEHNR and CDR2 FQNEAQ (reference sequence). V lost 2 bases, J lost 3 bases, and 8 bases lay in between. CDR3 region: CASSLPGVYEQYF. In nucleotides, the CDR3 is TGTGCCAGCAGCTTACCGGGGGTCTACGAGCAGTACTTC.

J is TRBJ1-3 and V is TRBV5-1; D perhaps matches TRBD1 (5 bases). This CDR3 has 16 residues. Trimming removed 4 bases at V and 2 bases at J, with 16 bases between. Germline values: CDR1 SGHRS, CDR2 YFSETQ. The CDR3 sequence is CASSHGIRDPGNTIYF. The DNA of the CDR3 is TGCGCCAGCAGCCACGGAATCAGGGATCCTGGAAACACCATATATTTT.

The V and J genes are TRBV13 and TRBJ2-3; a possible D gene is TRBD2 (6 bases). V was trimmed by 2 bases and J by 8 bases, leaving 17 bases between them. This CDR3 has 15 residues. Germline V gene sequence: CDR1 PRHDT, CDR2 FYEKMQ (reference sequence). DNA for the CDR3: TGTGCCAGCAGCTTATTCGGGAGAGCTTCCGGTACGCAGTATTTT. This encodes CASSLFGRASGTQYF.

The genes are TRBV5-1 and TRBJ1-1; a possible D gene is TRBD1 (5 bases). Germline-derived CDR1 and CDR2 are SGHRS and YFSETQ. The germline V and J ends were trimmed by 4 bases and 2 bases, with 15 bases remaining between them. The length of the CDR3 is 15 residues. CDR3 residues: CASSPSGTYNTEAFF. CDR3 bases: TGCGCCAGCAGCCCAAGCGGGACTTACAACACTGAAGCTTTCTTT.